Sequencing of this T cell receptor beta chain was carried out in a study of shared clonotypes between healthy human individuals. Assay used: immunoSEQ multiplex PCR; TCRdb lists only in-frame clones, some missing. This sample carries more than 400,000 clones, around 96% of them seen once, and the ten largest clones take 0.05% to 0.07%. The germline V gene has CDR1 SGHRS and CDR2 YFSETQ. The CDR3 consists of 15 residues. V lost 1 base, J lost 0 bases, and 10 bases lay in between. This sequence joins TRBV5-1 and TRBJ2-5, with D hard to call. Sequencing was performed on naive CD4+ T cells sorted from blood. Subset given: CD45RA+ positively selected. This receptor was taken from a woman younger than 45 in good health. The CDR3, as DNA: TGCGCCAGCAGCTTGCCAACTGCGTACCAAGAGACCCAGTACTTC. Translating gives CASSLPTAYQETQYF.